The 2 T cell receptor beta chains below all came from one sample that was sequenced in a study of identical twins. MiXCR was run by TCRdb on the 5' RACE reads, yielding one entry per CDR3 protein. The sample comprises approximately 280,000 distinct CDR3 sequences, under 9.5% of which are singletons, and less than 2.5% rests with the top ten. The sample was also reused in another study, on yellow fever vaccine responses in identical twins.

Sample: memory (CD45RO+) T cells sorted from blood. The receptors derive from a woman aged 18-35 years in good health.

The chain uses TRBV5-1 and TRBJ2-3; D may be TRBD1 (6 bases). Trimming cost V 0 bases and J 2 bases, with 10 bases left between them. CDR1 SGHRS and CDR2 YFSETQ come from the germline V gene. The CDR3 extends over 15 amino acids. The CDR3, as DNA: TGCGCCAGCAGCTTGGATTGGACAGTCACAGATACGCAGTATTTT. Protein sequence: CASSLDWTVTDTQYF.

This clonotype was seen at least ten times. V and J are TRBV10-3 and TRBJ2-2, with unresolved D. The CDR3 is 17 amino acids. Germline CDR1 ENHRY, CDR2 SYGVKD. V was pared by 0 bases and J by 0 bases, with 11 bases between. CDR3: CAISESKQSANTGELFF. In DNA, the CDR3 is TGTGCCATCAGTGAGTCCAAACAGAGCGCGAACACCGGGGAGCTGTTTTTT.